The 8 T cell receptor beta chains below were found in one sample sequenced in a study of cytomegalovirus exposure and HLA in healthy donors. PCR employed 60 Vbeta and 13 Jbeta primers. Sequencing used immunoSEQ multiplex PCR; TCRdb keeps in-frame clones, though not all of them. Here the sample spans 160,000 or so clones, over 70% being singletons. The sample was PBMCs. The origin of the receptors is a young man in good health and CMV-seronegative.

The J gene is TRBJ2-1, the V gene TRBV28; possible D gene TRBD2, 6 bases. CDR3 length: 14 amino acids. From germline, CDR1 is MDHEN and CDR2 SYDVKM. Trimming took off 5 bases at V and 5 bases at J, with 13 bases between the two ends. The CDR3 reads CASSPEGRDNEQFF. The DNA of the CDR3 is TGTGCCAGCAGTCCGGAGGGCCGAGACAATGAGCAGTTCTTC.

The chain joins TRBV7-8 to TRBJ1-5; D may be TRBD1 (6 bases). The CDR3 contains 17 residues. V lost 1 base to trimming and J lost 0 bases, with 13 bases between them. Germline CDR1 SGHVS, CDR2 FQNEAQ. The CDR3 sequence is CASSLEPQGYSNQPQHF. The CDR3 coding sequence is TGTGCCAGCAGCTTAGAGCCGCAGGGGTATAGCAATCAGCCCCAGCATTTT. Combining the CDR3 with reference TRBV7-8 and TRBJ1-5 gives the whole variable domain GAGVSQSPRYKVAKRGQDVALRCDPISGHVSLFWYQQALGQGPEFLTYFQNEAQLDKSGLPSDRFFAERPEGSVSTLKIQRTQQEDSAVYLCASSLEPQGYSNQPQHFGDGTRLSIL.

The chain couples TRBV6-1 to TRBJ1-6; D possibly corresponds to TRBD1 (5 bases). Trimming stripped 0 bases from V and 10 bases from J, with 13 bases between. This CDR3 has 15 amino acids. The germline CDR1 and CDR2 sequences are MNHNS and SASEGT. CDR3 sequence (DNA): TGTGCCAGCAGTGAAGCGGGGCCCAGGCGGTCACCCCTCCACTTT. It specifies CASSEAGPRRSPLHF.

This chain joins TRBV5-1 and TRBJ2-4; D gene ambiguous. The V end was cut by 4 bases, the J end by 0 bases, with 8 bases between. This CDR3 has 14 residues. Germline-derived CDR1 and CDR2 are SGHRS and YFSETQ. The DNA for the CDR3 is TGCGCCAGCAGCCCAAGCTTAGCCAAAAACATTCAGTACTTC. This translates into CASSPSLAKNIQYF.

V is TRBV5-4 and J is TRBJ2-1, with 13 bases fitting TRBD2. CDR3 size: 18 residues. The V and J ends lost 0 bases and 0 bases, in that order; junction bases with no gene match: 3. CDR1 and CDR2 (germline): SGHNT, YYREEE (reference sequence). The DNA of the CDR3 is TGTGCCAGCAGCTTGGAACTAGCGGGAGGGCCCTCCTACAATGAGCAGTTCTTC. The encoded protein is CASSLELAGGPSYNEQFF.

The CDR3 DNA follows: TGCGCCAGCAGCCAAAGCCCCATAGGTCCGCCCAGGAATGAAAAACTGTTTTTT. Amino acid sequence: CASSQSPIGPPRNEKLFF. This chain connects TRBV4-3 to TRBJ1-4; D unresolved. The V end was cut by 2 bases, the J end by 5 bases, with 21 bases between. The CDR3 runs 18 residues. Germline CDR1 LGHNA, CDR2 YSLEER.

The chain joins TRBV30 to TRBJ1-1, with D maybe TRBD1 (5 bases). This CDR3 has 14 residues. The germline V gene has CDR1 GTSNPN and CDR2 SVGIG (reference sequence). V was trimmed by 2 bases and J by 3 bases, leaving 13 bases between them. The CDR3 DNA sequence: TGTGCCTGGAGTTTTGGCAGGGCGGACACTGAAGCTTTCTTT. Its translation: CAWSFGRADTEAFF.

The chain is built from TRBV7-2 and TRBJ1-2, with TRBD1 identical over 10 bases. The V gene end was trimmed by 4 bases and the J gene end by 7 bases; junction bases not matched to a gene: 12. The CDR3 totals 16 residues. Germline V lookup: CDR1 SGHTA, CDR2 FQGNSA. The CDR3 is CASSSAGTGVLLGYTF. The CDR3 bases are TGTGCCAGCAGCTCGGCGGGGACAGGGGTTCTACTTGGCTACACCTTC.